Presented here are 20 T cell receptor beta chains from one specimen sequenced in a study of cytomegalovirus exposure and HLA in healthy donors (dated by TCRdb to about 2017). The library was produced with the immunoSEQ multiplex PCR assay. For the multiplex PCR, a mixture combining 60 forward primers for TCR Vbeta segments and 13 reverse primers for TCR Jbeta segments was used. Entries here come from immuneACCESS through TCRdb and include only in-frame sequences with V and J called. Some clones fail to appear in such tables; in the studies checked, an unresolved V gene covers under half of the shortfall, and the cause of the remainder is unknown. A total of 85,000 to 100,000 clones appear in this sample, approximately 84% of them only once. Of the sample, around 1.2% is held by the ten largest clones. Sequencing was done on a sample of PBMCs. These receptors originate from a girl aged 2 to 10 in good health and CMV-seropositive.

CDR3 loop: CASSYSRGGNNQPQHF. CDR3 in DNA: TGTGCCAGCAGTTACTCCCGGGGGGGGAACAATCAGCCCCAGCATTTT. This sequence joins TRBV6-5 and TRBJ1-5, with D maybe TRBD1 (5 bases). CDR1 and CDR2 (germline): MNHEY, SVGAGI. The CDR3 has 16 residues. V was shortened by 0 bases and J by 3 bases, with 12 bases between the two germline ends.

The CDR3, as DNA: TGTGCCAGTAGTAGGGAGGGTCACTGGACTGAAGCTTTCTTT. It is translated as CASSREGHWTEAFF. V and J are TRBV19 and TRBJ1-1; no firm D call. The CDR3 is made up of 14 amino acids. Per the germline V gene, CDR1 is LNHDA and CDR2 is SQIVND (reference sequence). Trimming stripped 4 bases from V and 5 bases from J, with 14 bases between.

The chain carries TRBV27 and TRBJ2-1, with a tentative D call TRBD1 (5 bases). The germline V gene has CDR1 MNHEY and CDR2 SMNVEV (reference sequence). Trimming removed 5 bases at V and 5 bases at J, with 10 bases between. CDR3 length: 13 residues. This CDR3 reads CASSVSGNNEQFF. As DNA, the CDR3 is TGTGCCAGCAGTGTTTCAGGGAACAATGAGCAGTTCTTC.

The chain combines TRBV29-1 with TRBJ2-3; D perhaps matches TRBD1 (5 bases). The V and J ends lost 3 bases and 6 bases respectively, with 10 bases between them. Germline assignment: CDR1 SQVTM and CDR2 ANQGSEA. This CDR3 is built from 12 residues. In DNA form, the CDR3 reads TGCAGCGTTGAGTTAGGGGCGGATACGCAGTATTTT. This codes for CSVELGADTQYF.

This clone is medium-sized. The rearrangement joins TRBV12-5 to TRBJ1-1; D not resolved. The ends were cut back, 8 bases at V and 1 base at J, with 8 bases in the middle. The CDR3 runs 12 residues. The V gene's germline CDR1 is LGHNT and CDR2 FRNRAP. CDR3 loop: CASSLSNTEAFF. The DNA of the CDR3 is TGTGCTAGTAGCCTTTCGAACACTGAAGCTTTCTTT.

The V gene is TRBV5-1, the J gene TRBJ1-3; TRBD1 matches at 9 bases. Germline V gene data show CDR1 as SGHRS and CDR2 as YFSETQ. This CDR3 contains 15 residues. The J segment lost 0 bases and the V segment lost 3 bases, leaving 1 base of the junction unmatched. This chain's CDR3 is CASSSTGGSGNTIYF. CDR3 nucleotides: TGCGCCAGCAGCTCGACAGGGGGCTCTGGAAACACCATATATTTT.

The V call is TRBV30, the J call TRBJ2-1, with 9 positions matching TRBD2. This CDR3 has 15 amino acids. The germline CDR1 and CDR2 sequences are GTSNPN and SVGIG (reference sequence). V lost 1 base to trimming and J lost 6 bases; unmatched junction nucleotides: 7. Written as DNA, the CDR3 is TGTGCCTGGAGTGCTAATAGAGCGGGGGGCAATGAGCAGTTCTTC. Translating gives CAWSANRAGGNEQFF. The whole variable domain, remainder taken from reference TRBV30 and TRBJ2-1, is SQTIHQWPATLVQPVGSPLSLECTVEGTSNPNLYWYRQAAGRGLQLLFYSVGIGQISSEVPQNLSASRPQDRQFILSSKKLLLSDSGFYLCAWSANRAGGNEQFFGPGTRLTVL.

The chain uses TRBV10-3 and TRBJ2-3; TRBD2 matches at 8 bases. V was clipped by 11 bases and J by 6 bases; unmatched bases: 16. There are 15 residues in the CDR3. Germline V gene data show CDR1 as ENHRY and CDR2 as SYGVKD. CDR3: CAASGGRPSGDTQYF. DNA for the CDR3: TGTGCCGCGTCTGGCGGGAGGCCCTCCGGGGATACGCAGTATTTT.

V is TRBV4-1 and J is TRBJ1-5; maybe TRBD1 (5 bases). Germline-derived CDR1 and CDR2 are MGHRA and YSYEKL. This CDR3 region has 15 residues. V gave up 1 base and J gave up 6 bases, with 13 bases separating them. This chain's CDR3 is CASSQVSGLSQPQHF. CDR3 nucleotide sequence: TGCGCCAGCAGCCAAGTCTCAGGGCTAAGTCAGCCCCAGCATTTT.

This clone was counted once. This chain uses TRBV27 with TRBJ1-5, with 8 positions matching TRBD1. In germline, CDR1 is MNHEY, CDR2 SMNVEV (reference sequence). V lost 5 bases and J lost 2; bases outside the gene matches: 5. The CDR3 is 15 amino acids. Here the CDR3 reads CASSRTGKGNQPQHF. The CDR3, as DNA: TGTGCCAGCAGTAGGACAGGGAAGGGCAATCAGCCCCAGCATTTT.

This clone was detected once. The rearrangement uses TRBV4-2 and TRBJ2-3; TRBD2 aligns across 15 bases. The CDR3 consists of 18 residues. V shed 0 bases and J 1 base; nucleotides not matched to a gene: 2. Germline lookup yields CDR1 LGHNA and CDR2 YNFKEQ. Here the CDR3 DNA reads TGTGCCAGCAGCCAAGAGGGACTAGCGGGAGGCGGCACAGATACGCAGTATTTT. It specifies CASSQEGLAGGGTDTQYF.

This clone has just one count. CDR3 amino acids: CASSQEYSGRQGSNYGYTF. DNA for the CDR3: TGTGCCAGCAGCCAAGAATATTCGGGAAGACAGGGATCTAACTATGGCTACACCTTC. J is TRBJ1-2 and V is TRBV4-2, with 7 bases matching TRBD1. From germline, CDR1 is LGHNA and CDR2 YNFKEQ. With 0 bases clipped from V and 0 bases from J, the junction kept 13 bases outside the gene matches. This CDR3 has 19 amino acids.

This sequence joins TRBV5-1 and TRBJ1-1; D gene ambiguous. Trimming removed 6 bases from V and 4 bases from J, with 10 bases in between. This CDR3 has 12 amino acids. Germline lookup yields CDR1 SGHRS and CDR2 YFSETQ. Here the CDR3 DNA reads TGCGCCAGCAACGGTGGCGGCACTGAAGCTTTCTTT. Encoded protein: CASNGGGTEAFF.

The J gene is TRBJ2-7, the V gene TRBV30; a weak D match, TRBD2 (5 bases). V was pared by 4 bases and J by 7 bases, with 14 bases between. CDR1 and CDR2 (germline): GTSNPN, SVGIG (reference sequence). This CDR3 spans 12 amino acids. Written as DNA, the CDR3 is TGTGCCTGGACCAAGACCCGGAGGGAGCAGTACTTC. It translates to CAWTKTRREQYF. The complete variable domain, with remaining parts taken from reference TRBV30 and TRBJ2-7, reads SQTIHQWPATLVQPVGSPLSLECTVEGTSNPNLYWYRQAAGRGLQLLFYSVGIGQISSEVPQNLSASRPQDRQFILSSKKLLLSDSGFYLCAWTKTRREQYFGPGTRLTVT.

The V call is TRBV9, the J call TRBJ2-7; 13 bases are shared with TRBD2. The V gene end was trimmed by 4 bases and the J gene end by 5 bases; junction bases not matched to a gene: 6. The germline V gene encodes CDR1 SGDLS and CDR2 YYNGEE. CDR3 size: 15 residues. CDR3 sequence reads: CASSPGLAGEDEQYF. CDR3 bases: TGTGCCAGCAGCCCAGGACTAGCGGGAGAGGACGAGCAGTACTTC.

This clone was detected only a few times. V and J are TRBV6-5 and TRBJ1-2, with D tentatively TRBD1 (6 bases). Germline V gives CDR1 MNHEY, CDR2 SVGAGI. The CDR3 runs to 14 residues. V was trimmed by 8 bases and J by 8 bases, leaving 21 bases between them. The CDR3 protein is CASADPGGDIGYTF. The CDR3 bases are TGTGCCAGCGCCGACCCCGGGGGGGACATCGGCTACACCTTC.

This rearrangement joins TRBV6-1 to TRBJ1-2; perhaps TRBD1 as D (5 bases). V was shortened by 6 bases and J by 8 bases, with 13 bases between the two germline ends. The CDR3 extends over 12 amino acids. CDR1 MNHNS and CDR2 SASEGT come from the germline V gene. The CDR3 DNA is TGTGCCAGCAGCCCAGACAGTCGAGGCTACACCTTC. Protein product: CASSPDSRGYTF.

The chain uses TRBV21-1 and TRBJ1-5. TRBV21-1 is a known pseudogene. CDR3 length: 20 residues. As DNA, the CDR3 is TGTGCCAGCAGCAAAAGGGAGTGCAGAAGGGTCGGGCACAGCAATCAGCCCCAGCATTTT. Translation: CASSKRECRRVGHSNQPQHF.

The V gene is TRBV6-5, the J gene TRBJ1-2; D call uncertain. Germline V lookup: CDR1 MNHEY, CDR2 SVGAGI. This CDR3 is 13 amino acids long. V gave up 2 bases and J gave up 4 bases, with 8 bases separating them. The CDR3 sequence: CASSYRRSYGYTF. The CDR3 DNA sequence: TGTGCCAGCAGTTACCGGAGGAGCTATGGCTACACCTTC.

The rearrangement uses TRBV30 and TRBJ1-2; 10 bases fit TRBD1. This CDR3 contains 14 residues. With 1 base clipped from V and 6 bases from J, the junction kept 5 bases outside the gene matches. Germline V gene lookup returns CDR1 GTSNPN and CDR2 SVGIG (reference sequence). CDR3 coding DNA: TGTGCCTGGAGTGGAACCGGGACAGGGGATGGCTACACCTTC. This encodes CAWSGTGTGDGYTF.